These T cell receptor beta chains were read from a single sample in a study of blood T cell repertoires in COVID-19. Data came from immunoSEQ multiplex PCR; TCRdb stores just in-frame clones and leaves some out. The data hold about 140,000 clones, with around nine tenths observed a single time. The sample was peripheral blood. The receptors were sampled from a woman in her forties or fifties with acute or convalescent COVID-19. The CDR3 runs from the conserved cysteine through the conserved F or W. The order of the fields is clone size, J gene, D gene, V gene, CDR3 protein, CDR3 DNA. The D gene is left open where the match is weak. Clone size is not always given. Where it is, it says once, few, many or a class for expanded clones.

abundance: -; j_gene: TRBJ2-1; d_gene: TRBD2; v_gene: TRBV28; CDR3aa: CASRGGASGNEQFF; CDR3nt: TGTGCCAGCAGGGGAGGGGCGTCGGGCAATGAGCAGTTCTTC
abundance: -; j_gene: TRBJ1-1; d_gene: -; v_gene: TRBV6-2/TRBV6-3; CDR3aa: CASSYSRVPGRPFF; CDR3nt: TGTGCCAGCAGTTACTCGAGAGTTCCAGGCCGACCTTTCTTT
abundance: -; j_gene: TRBJ1-1; d_gene: -; v_gene: TRBV7-9; CDR3aa: CALDGGEGTEAFF; CDR3nt: TGTGCCCTCGATGGGGGGGAGGGCACTGAAGCTTTCTTT
abundance: -; j_gene: TRBJ1-2; d_gene: TRBD1; v_gene: TRBV29-1; CDR3aa: CSAGTEYGYTF; CDR3nt: TGCAGCGCCGGGACAGAATATGGCTACACCTTC
abundance: -; j_gene: TRBJ1-1; d_gene: -; v_gene: TRBV18; CDR3aa: CASSPRTARTVLGAFF; CDR3nt: TGTGCCAGCTCACCCCGGACAGCGAGGACTGTGCTGGGAGCTTTCTTT
abundance: -; j_gene: TRBJ1-2; d_gene: -; v_gene: TRBV5-4; CDR3aa: CASSIPGQSMSYGYTF; CDR3nt: TGTGCCAGCAGCATCCCGGGACAATCTATGTCCTATGGCTACACCTTC
abundance: many; j_gene: TRBJ1-5; d_gene: -; v_gene: TRBV24-1; CDR3aa: CATSDYRVTQPQHF; CDR3nt: TGTGCCACCAGTGATTACAGGGTAACTCAGCCCCAGCATTTT
abundance: -; j_gene: TRBJ1-1; d_gene: -; v_gene: TRBV6-5; CDR3aa: CASSTRRPTEAFF; CDR3nt: TGTGCCAGCAGTACCCGGAGGCCCACTGAAGCTTTCTTT
abundance: -; j_gene: TRBJ2-5; d_gene: -; v_gene: TRBV18; CDR3aa: CASSGGETQYF; CDR3nt: TGTGCCAGCTCTGGGGGGGAGACCCAGTACTTC
abundance: -; j_gene: TRBJ1-6; d_gene: TRBD1; v_gene: TRBV7-8; CDR3aa: CASSKTGTAYNSPLHF; CDR3nt: TGTGCCAGCAGTAAAACCGGGACAGCCTATAATTCACCCCTCCACTTT
abundance: -; j_gene: TRBJ2-2; d_gene: -; v_gene: TRBV5-1; CDR3aa: CASNEGFGTGELFF; CDR3nt: TGCGCCAGCAATGAGGGTTTTGGCACCGGGGAGCTGTTTTTT
abundance: -; j_gene: TRBJ2-7; d_gene: -; v_gene: TRBV29-1; CDR3aa: CSVETIESYEQYF; CDR3nt: TGCAGCGTTGAAACCATTGAGTCCTACGAGCAGTACTTC
abundance: once; j_gene: TRBJ2-6; d_gene: -; v_gene: TRBV5-1; CDR3aa: CASSLYGSGANVLTF; CDR3nt: TGCGCCAGCAGCTTGTACGGGAGTGGGGCCAACGTCCTGACTTTC
abundance: -; j_gene: TRBJ2-6; d_gene: -; v_gene: TRBV2; CDR3aa: CASSPKPGTGANVLTF; CDR3nt: TGTGCCAGCAGTCCTAAGCCGGGAACTGGGGCCAACGTCCTGACTTTC
abundance: few; j_gene: TRBJ2-7; d_gene: -; v_gene: TRBV18; CDR3aa: CASSPTGYEQYF; CDR3nt: TGTGCCAGCTCACCGACAGGCTACGAGCAGTACTTC
abundance: few; j_gene: TRBJ2-7; d_gene: -; v_gene: TRBV25-1; CDR3aa: CASSVRVEQYF; CDR3nt: TGTGCCAGCAGTGTACGAGTGGAGCAGTACTTC
abundance: -; j_gene: TRBJ2-1; d_gene: TRBD2; v_gene: TRBV4-1; CDR3aa: CASSPLSSGLGYNEQFF; CDR3nt: TGCGCCAGCAGCCCATTGTCTAGCGGTCTGGGTTACAATGAGCAGTTCTTC
abundance: -; j_gene: TRBJ2-1; d_gene: -; v_gene: TRBV5-1; CDR3aa: CASSLSVAYNEQFF; CDR3nt: TGCGCCAGCAGCTTGTCGGTAGCCTACAATGAGCAGTTCTTC
abundance: -; j_gene: TRBJ1-4; d_gene: TRBD1; v_gene: TRBV30; CDR3aa: CAWSVRPGGALYEKLFF; CDR3nt: TGTGCCTGGAGTGTACGACCAGGGGGCGCGTTGTATGAAAAACTGTTTTTT
abundance: -; j_gene: TRBJ1-5; d_gene: -; v_gene: TRBV6-5; CDR3aa: CASNPGLGQPQHF; CDR3nt: TGTGCCAGCAACCCAGGGCTAGGGCAGCCCCAGCATTTT
abundance: -; j_gene: TRBJ1-1; d_gene: -; v_gene: TRBV30; CDR3aa: CAWSVGWTPNTEAFF; CDR3nt: TGTGCCTGGAGTGTGGGTTGGACACCTAACACTGAAGCTTTCTTT
abundance: -; j_gene: TRBJ1-1; d_gene: -; v_gene: TRBV2; CDR3aa: CASRQGYTEAFF; CDR3nt: TGTGCCAGCAGACAGGGCTACACTGAAGCTTTCTTT
abundance: -; j_gene: TRBJ2-7; d_gene: TRBD1; v_gene: TRBV27; CDR3aa: CASSQDRVYEQYF; CDR3nt: TGTGCCAGCAGCCAAGACAGGGTTTACGAGCAGTACTTC
abundance: -; j_gene: TRBJ2-1; d_gene: TRBD2; v_gene: TRBV4-2; CDR3aa: CASSQVAGGYDEQFF; CDR3nt: TGTGCCAGCAGCCAAGTGGCGGGGGGGTACGATGAGCAGTTCTTC
abundance: -; j_gene: TRBJ1-1; d_gene: -; v_gene: TRBV6-4; CDR3aa: CASSADRMNTEAFF; CDR3nt: TGTGCCAGCAGTGCCGACAGGATGAACACTGAAGCTTTCTTT
abundance: -; j_gene: TRBJ2-5; d_gene: TRBD1; v_gene: TRBV25-1; CDR3aa: CASSGATGEETQYF; CDR3nt: TGTGCCAGCAGTGGGGCGACAGGGGAAGAGACCCAGTACTTC
abundance: few; j_gene: TRBJ1-1; d_gene: -; v_gene: TRBV2; CDR3aa: CASSEVENTEAFF; CDR3nt: TGTGCCAGCAGTGAAGTAGAGAACACTGAAGCTTTCTTT
abundance: once; j_gene: TRBJ2-2; d_gene: -; v_gene: TRBV4-1; CDR3aa: CASSQVYGQQLGELFF; CDR3nt: TGCGCCAGCAGCCAAGTTTACGGACAGCAACTCGGGGAGCTGTTTTTT